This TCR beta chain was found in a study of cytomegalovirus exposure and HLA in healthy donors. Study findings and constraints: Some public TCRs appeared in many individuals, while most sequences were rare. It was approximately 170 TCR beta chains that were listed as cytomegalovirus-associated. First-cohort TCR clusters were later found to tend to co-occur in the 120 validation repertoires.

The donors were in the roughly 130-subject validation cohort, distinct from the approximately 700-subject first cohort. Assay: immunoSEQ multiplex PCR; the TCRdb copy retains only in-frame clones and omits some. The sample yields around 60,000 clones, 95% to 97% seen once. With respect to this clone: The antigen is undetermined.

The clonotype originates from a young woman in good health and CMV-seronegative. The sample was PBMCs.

CDR3 coding DNA: TGTGCCACCAGCAGAGTCCGGCGGGACACCGGGGAGCTGTTTTTT. Its translation: CATSRVRRDTGELFF. The chain carries TRBV15 and TRBJ2-2; weak D call: TRBD2 (5 bases). CDR1 LNHNV and CDR2 YYDKDF come from the germline V gene (reference sequence). Between the trimmed V and J ends, which lost 1 base and 3 bases, there was a span of 9 bases. The CDR3 extends over 15 amino acids.